The TCR beta chain described here comes from a study of shared clonotypes between healthy human individuals. Study in general: Three plates were used per donor for CD4 naive, three for CD4 memory, two for CD8 naive and one for CD8 memory.

CDR1 and CDR2 from the germline V gene are MNHNS and SASEGT. This CDR3 has 16 amino acids. Unmatched junction bases numbered 11, after V lost 4 bases and J lost 2 bases. Libraries were prepared by immunoSEQ multiplex PCR; TCRdb keeps only in-frame clonotypes and omits some of them. The sample lists 1.6 million or so clones; roughly 96% were seen once. This TCR was sampled from a man aged 30 to 45 in good health. The sample consisted of naive CD4+ T cells sorted from blood. Stated subset: CD45RA+ positively selected. This chain uses TRBV6-1 with TRBJ2-7; 7 bases fit TRBD1. CDR3 residues: CASSVEGQDLAYEQYF. DNA for the CDR3: TGTGCCAGCAGTGTTGAAGGACAGGACTTAGCCTACGAGCAGTACTTC.